The clone carrying this T cell receptor (beta chain) was detected only a few times. Sequencing used immunoSEQ multiplex PCR; TCRdb keeps in-frame clones, though not all of them. The table includes 100,000 or so clones, about 86% detected once. The sample originates from a study of blood T cell repertoires in COVID-19. This CDR3 has 16 amino acids. The germline V gene encodes CDR1 SGHRS and CDR2 YFSETQ. V lost 5 bases and J lost 6, with 20 bases in between. This sequence was found in a woman in her forties or fifties who had recovered from COVID-19. The chain uses TRBV5-1 and TRBJ2-2; perhaps TRBD1 as D (5 bases). Sequenced: PBMCs or T cells enriched from blood (not recorded which). CDR3 sequence reads: CASRILWQGQAGELFF. CDR3 nucleotide sequence: TGCGCCAGCAGGATATTATGGCAGGGTCAGGCCGGGGAGCTGTTTTTT.